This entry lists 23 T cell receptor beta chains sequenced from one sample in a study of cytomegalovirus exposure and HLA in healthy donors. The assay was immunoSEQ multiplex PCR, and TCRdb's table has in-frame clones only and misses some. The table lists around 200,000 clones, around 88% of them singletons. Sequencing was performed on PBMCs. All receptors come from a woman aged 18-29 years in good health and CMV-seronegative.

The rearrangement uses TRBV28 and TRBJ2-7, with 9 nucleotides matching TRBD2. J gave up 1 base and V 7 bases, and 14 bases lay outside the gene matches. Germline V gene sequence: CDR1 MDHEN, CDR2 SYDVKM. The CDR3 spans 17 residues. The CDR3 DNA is TGTGCCAGCAATCGAAGCCCTACTAGCGGGTTTTCCTACGAGCAGTACTTC. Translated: CASNRSPTSGFSYEQYF.

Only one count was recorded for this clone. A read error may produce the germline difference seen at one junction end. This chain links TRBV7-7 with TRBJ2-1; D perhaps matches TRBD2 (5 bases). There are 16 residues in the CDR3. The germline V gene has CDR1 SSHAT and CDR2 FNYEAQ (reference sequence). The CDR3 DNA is TGTGCTAGCAGCTTGTCTTCTATGGGGAGCGCGAATGAGCAGTTCTTC. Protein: CASSLSSMGSANEQFF.

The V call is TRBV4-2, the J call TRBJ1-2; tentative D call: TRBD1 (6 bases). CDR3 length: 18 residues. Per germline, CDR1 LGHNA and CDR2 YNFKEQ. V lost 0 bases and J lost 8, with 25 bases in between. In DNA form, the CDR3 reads TGTGCCAGCAGCCAAGATCGGGACATGTATGGGGCATTTGCCGGCTACACCTTC. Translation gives CASSQDRDMYGAFAGYTF.

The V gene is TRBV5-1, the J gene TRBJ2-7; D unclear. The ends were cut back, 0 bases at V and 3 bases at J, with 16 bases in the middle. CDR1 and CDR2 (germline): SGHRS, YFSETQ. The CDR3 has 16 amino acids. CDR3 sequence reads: CASSLVVDTLIYEQYF. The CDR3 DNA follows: TGCGCCAGCAGCTTGGTAGTCGACACCCTTATCTACGAGCAGTACTTC.

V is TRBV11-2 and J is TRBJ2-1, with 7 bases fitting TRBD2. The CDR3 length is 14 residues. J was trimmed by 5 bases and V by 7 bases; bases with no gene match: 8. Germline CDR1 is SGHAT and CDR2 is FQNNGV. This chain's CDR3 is CASKSGNTDNEQFF. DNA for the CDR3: TGTGCCAGCAAAAGCGGGAACACAGACAATGAGCAGTTCTTC.

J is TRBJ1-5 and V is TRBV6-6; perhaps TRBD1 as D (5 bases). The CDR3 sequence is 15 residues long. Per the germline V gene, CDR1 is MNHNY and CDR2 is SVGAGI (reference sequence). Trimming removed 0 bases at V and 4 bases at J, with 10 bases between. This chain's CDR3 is CASSYSQGPNQPQHF. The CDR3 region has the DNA TGTGCCAGCAGTTACTCGCAGGGCCCTAATCAGCCCCAGCATTTT.

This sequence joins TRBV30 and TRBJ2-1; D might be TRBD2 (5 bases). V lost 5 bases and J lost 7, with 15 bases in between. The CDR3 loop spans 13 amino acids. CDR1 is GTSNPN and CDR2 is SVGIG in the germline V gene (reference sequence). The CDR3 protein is CAWLRVNRNEQFF. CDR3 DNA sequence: TGTGCCTGGCTGCGGGTAAATCGGAATGAGCAGTTCTTC.

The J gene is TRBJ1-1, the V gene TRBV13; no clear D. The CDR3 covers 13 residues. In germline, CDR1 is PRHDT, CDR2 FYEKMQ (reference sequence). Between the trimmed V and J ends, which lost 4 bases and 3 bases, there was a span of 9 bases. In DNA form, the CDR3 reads TGTGCCAGCAGCTATCGACTGGACACTGAAGCTTTCTTT. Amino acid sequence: CASSYRLDTEAFF.

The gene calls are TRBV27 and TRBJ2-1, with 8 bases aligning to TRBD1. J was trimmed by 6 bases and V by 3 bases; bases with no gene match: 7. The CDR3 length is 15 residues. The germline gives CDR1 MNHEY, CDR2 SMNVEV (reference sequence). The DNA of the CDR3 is TGTGCCAGCAGTTTCGGACAGGGCAGGGCCAATGAGCAGTTCTTC. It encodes CASSFGQGRANEQFF.

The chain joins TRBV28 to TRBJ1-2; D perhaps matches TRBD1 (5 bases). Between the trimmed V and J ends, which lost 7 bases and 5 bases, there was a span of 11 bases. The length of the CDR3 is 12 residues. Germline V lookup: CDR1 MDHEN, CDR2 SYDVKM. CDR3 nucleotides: TGTGCCAGCACCCCGGGACTATATGGCTACACCTTC. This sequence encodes CASTPGLYGYTF.

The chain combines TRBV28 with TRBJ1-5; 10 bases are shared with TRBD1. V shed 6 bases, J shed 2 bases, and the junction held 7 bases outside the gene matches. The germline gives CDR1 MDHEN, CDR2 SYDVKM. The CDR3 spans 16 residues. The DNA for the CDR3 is TGTGCCAGCAGCTACGGACAGGGGGTGGGCAATCAGCCCCAGCATTTT. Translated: CASSYGQGVGNQPQHF.

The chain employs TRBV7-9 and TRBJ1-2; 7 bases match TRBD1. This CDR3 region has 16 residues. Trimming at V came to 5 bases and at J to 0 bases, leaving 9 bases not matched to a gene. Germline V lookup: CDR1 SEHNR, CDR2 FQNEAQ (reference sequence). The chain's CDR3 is CASSADRLGANYGYTF. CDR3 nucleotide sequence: TGTGCCAGCAGCGCGGACAGGCTAGGGGCTAACTATGGCTACACCTTC.

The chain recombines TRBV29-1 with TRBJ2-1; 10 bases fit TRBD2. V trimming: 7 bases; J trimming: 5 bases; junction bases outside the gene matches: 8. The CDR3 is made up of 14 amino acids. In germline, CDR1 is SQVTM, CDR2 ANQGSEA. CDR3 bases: TGCAGCGGGACTCTAGCGGGAGCCCACAATGAGCAGTTCTTC. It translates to CSGTLAGAHNEQFF.

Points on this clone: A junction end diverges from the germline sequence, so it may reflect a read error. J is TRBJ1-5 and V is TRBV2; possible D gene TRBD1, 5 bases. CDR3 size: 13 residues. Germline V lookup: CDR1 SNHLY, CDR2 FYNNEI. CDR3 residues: CASREGEGQPQHF. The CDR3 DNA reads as TGTGCCAGCAGGGAAGGGGAGGGACAGCCCCAGCATTTT.

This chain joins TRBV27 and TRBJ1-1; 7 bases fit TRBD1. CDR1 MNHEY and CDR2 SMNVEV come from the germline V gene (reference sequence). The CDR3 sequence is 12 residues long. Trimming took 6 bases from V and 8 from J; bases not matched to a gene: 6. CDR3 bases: TGTGCCAGCAGCACTCAGACAGGGGAAGCTTTCTTT. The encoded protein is CASSTQTGEAFF.

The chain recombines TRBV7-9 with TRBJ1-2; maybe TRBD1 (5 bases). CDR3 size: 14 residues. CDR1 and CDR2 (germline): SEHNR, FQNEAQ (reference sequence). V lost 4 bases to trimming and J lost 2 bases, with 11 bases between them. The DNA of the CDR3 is TGTGCCAGCAGCTCACCCAACAGGAACTATGGCTACACCTTC. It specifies CASSSPNRNYGYTF.

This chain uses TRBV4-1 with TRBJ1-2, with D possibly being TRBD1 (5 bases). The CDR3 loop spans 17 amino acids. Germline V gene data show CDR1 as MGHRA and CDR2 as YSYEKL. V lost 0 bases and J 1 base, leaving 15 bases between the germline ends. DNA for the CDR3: TGCGCCAGCAGCCAAGAAGGAGCAGGGAGGATTAACTATGGCTACACCTTC. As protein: CASSQEGAGRINYGYTF.

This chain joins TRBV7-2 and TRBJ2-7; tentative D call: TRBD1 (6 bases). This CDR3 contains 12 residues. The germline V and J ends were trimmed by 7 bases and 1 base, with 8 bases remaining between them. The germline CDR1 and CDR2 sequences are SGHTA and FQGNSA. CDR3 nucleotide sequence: TGTGCCAGCACAGGACAGTCCTACGAGCAGTACTTC. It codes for CASTGQSYEQYF.

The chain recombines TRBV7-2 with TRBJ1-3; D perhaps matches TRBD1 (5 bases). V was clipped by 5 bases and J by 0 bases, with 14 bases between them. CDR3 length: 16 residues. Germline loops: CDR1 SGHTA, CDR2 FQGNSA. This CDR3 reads CASSPSSRVSGNTIYF. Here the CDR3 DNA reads TGTGCCAGCAGCCCGAGCAGCAGGGTCTCTGGAAACACCATATATTTT.

The CDR3 loop reads CASSQGTSGSSNTGELFF. The CDR3 DNA reads TGTGCCAGCAGCCAGGGGACTAGCGGGAGTAGTAACACCGGGGAGCTGTTTTTT. This chain links TRBV5-4 with TRBJ2-2; 14 bases align to TRBD2. Trimming took 4 bases from V and 2 from J; bases not matched to a gene: 7. This CDR3 contains 18 residues. Germline V gene sequence: CDR1 SGHNT, CDR2 YYREEE (reference sequence).

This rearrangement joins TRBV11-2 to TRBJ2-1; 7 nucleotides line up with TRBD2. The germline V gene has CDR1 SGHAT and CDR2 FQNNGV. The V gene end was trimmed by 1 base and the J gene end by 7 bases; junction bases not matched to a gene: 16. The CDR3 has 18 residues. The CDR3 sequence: CASSLAGLAGIGTNEQFF. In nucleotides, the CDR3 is TGTGCCAGCAGCTTAGCGGGATTAGCGGGCATAGGGACGAATGAGCAGTTCTTC.

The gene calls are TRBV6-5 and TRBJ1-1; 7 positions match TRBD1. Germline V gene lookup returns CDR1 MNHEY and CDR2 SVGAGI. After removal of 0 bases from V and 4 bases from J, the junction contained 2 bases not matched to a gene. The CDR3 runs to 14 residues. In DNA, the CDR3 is TGTGCCAGCAGTTACTCAGGGGACAGCACTGAAGCTTTCTTT. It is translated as CASSYSGDSTEAFF.

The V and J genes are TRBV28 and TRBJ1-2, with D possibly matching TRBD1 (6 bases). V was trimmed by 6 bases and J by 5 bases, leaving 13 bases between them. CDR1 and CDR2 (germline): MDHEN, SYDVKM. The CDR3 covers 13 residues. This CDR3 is CASRGTQTYGYTF. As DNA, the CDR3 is TGTGCCAGCAGAGGGACACAGACGTATGGCTACACCTTC.